This TCR beta chain was found in a study of cytomegalovirus exposure and HLA in healthy donors. Study results and caveats: Other equally common chains were less clonally expanded than HLA-associated TCR beta chains, a later analysis showed. The productive fraction for most TCR beta V segments was about 87% or about 30% in an earlier analysis.

V lost 3 bases and J lost 0; bases outside the gene matches: 24. The length of the CDR3 is 22 residues. CDR1 is LGHNA, CDR2 YNFKEQ, per germline. Details on this clone: Its target is unknown.

The PCR made use of 60 Vbeta and 13 Jbeta primers. Data came from immunoSEQ multiplex PCR; TCRdb stores just in-frame clones and leaves some out. The sample comprises roughly 200,000 clones, 70% to 85% of which are singletons, and around 3.7% rests with the top ten. The chain recombines TRBV4-2 with TRBJ1-2, with 8 bases that match TRBD1. The receptor's source is a man in his forties or fifties in good health and CMV-seropositive. The sequenced sample was PBMCs. The CDR3: CASSHLWGQELKGEISNYGYTF. The CDR3 bases are TGTGCCAGCAGCCATCTTTGGGGACAGGAGCTGAAAGGAGAGATATCTAACTATGGCTACACCTTC.